One and the same sample provided the 19 T cell receptor beta chains below, sequenced in a study of regulatory T cells in long-lasting Graves disease. Time point in this sample: newly diagnosed GD, antithyroid drugs for less than 3 months. Researchers made the TCR library from RNA that was extracted from PBMCs. Arm-PCR of CDR3 regions and iRepertoire HTBI primers were used to build TCR beta libraries. TCRdb analysed the multiplex PCR reads with MiXCR anew, one entry per CDR3 protein. The table records some 490,000 distinct CDR3 sequences, 12% of them present only once. The sample also formed part of further work on T cells in Graves' hyperthyroidism and ophthalmopathy.

Sequenced here: peripheral blood mononuclear cells (PBMCs), sampled at new diagnosis, from a patient treated with antithyroid drugs. All receptors derive from a woman aged 25 to 39 with Graves disease.

Only a few counts were recorded for this clonotype. The rearrangement links TRBV28 to TRBJ2-5; TRBD2 matches at 11 bases. V lost 9 bases and J lost 4; bases outside the gene matches: 4. This CDR3 region has 13 residues. Looked up from germline, CDR1 is MDHEN and CDR2 is SYDVKM. This CDR3 reads CASDLAGGETQYF. The CDR3 region has the DNA TGTGCCAGTGACCTAGCGGGAGGAGAGACCCAGTACTTC.

The genes are TRBV7-8 and TRBJ1-4; 7 bases align to TRBD1. The CDR3 extends over 16 amino acids. In germline, CDR1 is SGHVS, CDR2 FQNEAQ. Unmatched junction bases numbered 5, after V lost 4 bases and J lost 0 bases. DNA of the CDR3: TGTGCCAGCAGCTCGGGACAGATTGCAACTAATGAAAAACTGTTTTTT. This translates into CASSSGQIATNEKLFF.

This clonotype was detected many times. V usage is TRBV6-1 and J usage is TRBJ1-5; no definite D call. Between the trimmed V and J ends, which lost 5 bases and 5 bases, there was a span of 13 bases. This CDR3 spans 14 amino acids. Looked up from germline, CDR1 is MNHNS and CDR2 is SASEGT. The CDR3 nucleotides read TGTGCCAGCAGTCCCACGGTTTTCGATCAGCCCCAGCATTTT. Residues: CASSPTVFDQPQHF.

This clonotype was counted many times. The J gene is TRBJ2-1, the V gene TRBV12-3 or TRBV12-4, with unresolved D. V lost 4 bases to trimming and J lost 12 bases, with 19 bases between them. This CDR3 region has 14 residues. The CDR3 loop is CASSSKGPLTGQFF. The CDR3 bases are TGTGCCAGCAGTTCAAAAGGTCCACTCACGGGGCAGTTCTTC.

This CDR3 reads CATSDPRGVGTGELFF. The CDR3 coding sequence is TGTGCCACCAGTGACCCCCGGGGGGTAGGCACCGGGGAGCTGTTTTTT. The J gene is TRBJ2-2, the V gene TRBV24-1; 7 bases align to TRBD2. The CDR3 sequence is 16 residues long. Trimming at V came to 4 bases and at J to 4 bases, leaving 8 bases not matched to a gene. Germline CDR1 is KGHDR and CDR2 is SFDVKD.

This clonotype was seen repeatedly, ten times or more. The V gene is TRBV5-1, the J gene TRBJ1-1; D ambiguous. Looked up from germline, CDR1 is SGHRS and CDR2 is YFSETQ. CDR3 length: 13 amino acids. V shed 1 base and J shed 3 bases, with 7 bases lying between them. The CDR3 sequence is CASSLTVDTEAFF. In nucleotides, the CDR3 is TGCGCCAGCAGCTTGACGGTCGACACTGAAGCTTTCTTT.

The sample holds many counts of this clonotype. The chain has TRBV7-2 and TRBJ2-7, with a tentative D call TRBD2 (6 bases). V was clipped by 5 bases and J by 6 bases, with 17 bases between them. Germline V lookup: CDR1 SGHTA, CDR2 FQGNSA. CDR3 length: 14 amino acids. The CDR3 loop reads CASSPLASPVEQYF. CDR3 coding DNA: TGTGCCAGCAGCCCGCTAGCGTCTCCAGTCGAGCAGTACTTC.

This clonotype has a count of ten or more. The rearrangement uses TRBV27 and TRBJ2-5; tentatively, D is TRBD1 or TRBD2 (6 bases each). Germline V gene lookup returns CDR1 MNHEY and CDR2 SMNVEV (reference sequence). CDR3 length: 14 residues. Trimming left V 9 bases short and J 4 bases short, with 18 bases between. CDR3 sequence: CASLGTGAGETQYF. Written as DNA, the CDR3 is TGTGCCAGTCTAGGGACGGGGGCGGGAGAGACCCAGTACTTC.

This clonotype was counted at least ten times. V and J are TRBV19 and TRBJ2-1; possibly TRBD2 for D (5 bases). Between the trimmed V and J ends, which lost 6 bases and 7 bases, there was a span of 10 bases. The CDR3 loop spans 12 amino acids. The V gene's germline CDR1 is LNHDA and CDR2 SQIVND (reference sequence). The CDR3 here is CASRQPGNEQFF. The CDR3 coding sequence is TGTGCCAGTAGACAGCCGGGGAATGAGCAGTTCTTC.

The sample holds a few counts of this clonotype. The chain's CDR3 is CASSPAPIRGSYEQYF. CDR3 DNA: TGTGCCAGCAGTCCAGCCCCAATCAGGGGGAGCTACGAGCAGTACTTC. V usage is TRBV27 and J usage is TRBJ2-7; 7 nucleotides line up with TRBD1. Trimming cost V 5 bases and J 3 bases; bases outside gene matches: 13. CDR1 and CDR2 from the germline V gene are MNHEY and SMNVEV (reference sequence). The CDR3 covers 16 residues.

In this sample, this clonotype turned up many times. In DNA form, the CDR3 reads TGCAGCGTCTCAGGTTGGCCTAGTGGACCCTACGAGCAGTACTTC. Translation gives CSVSGWPSGPYEQYF. This chain joins TRBV29-1 and TRBJ2-7; no reliable D call. Germline assignment: CDR1 SQVTM and CDR2 ANQGSEA. V was cut by 6 bases and J by 2 bases, with 20 bases left in between. The CDR3 contains 15 residues.

The chain combines TRBV5-4 with TRBJ1-2; D gene uncertain. V was shortened by 0 bases and J by 6 bases, with 6 bases between the two germline ends. CDR3 length equals 12 residues. Looked up from germline, CDR1 is SGHNT and CDR2 is YYREEE (reference sequence). CDR3: CASSLGRNGYTF. CDR3 nucleotides: TGTGCCAGCAGCTTGGGCAGAAATGGCTACACCTTC.

This clonotype was counted at least ten times. The chain links TRBV3-1 to TRBJ2-1; 9 nucleotides agree with TRBD2. The CDR3 length is 19 residues. The junction had 18 bases not matched to a gene; V was cut back by 1 base and J by 8 bases. Germline CDR1 reads LGHDT; CDR2 reads YNNKEL (reference sequence). This CDR3 is CASSQGAPEWREGRDEQFF. Written as DNA, the CDR3 is TGTGCCAGCAGCCAAGGCGCCCCCGAGTGGCGGGAGGGCCGGGATGAGCAGTTCTTC.

This clonotype has only a few counts. J is TRBJ2-1 and V is TRBV5-5; the match to TRBD1 covers 9 bases. The CDR3 spans 17 residues. Trimming cost V 4 bases and J 7 bases; bases outside gene matches: 15. Germline-derived CDR1 and CDR2 are SGHKS and YYEKEE (reference sequence). CDR3 sequence: CASSPPFTGGAGNEQFF. The CDR3 coding sequence is TGTGCCAGCAGCCCCCCCTTTACAGGGGGCGCCGGGAATGAGCAGTTCTTC.

The sample holds many counts of this clonotype. The chain couples TRBV3-1 to TRBJ1-1; D gene uncertain. CDR1 and CDR2 from the germline V gene are LGHDT and YNNKEL (reference sequence). This CDR3 contains 13 residues. The ends were cut back, 3 bases at V and 5 bases at J, with 10 bases in the middle. Written as DNA, the CDR3 is TGTGCCAGCAGCCACGGCGTGACGACTGAAGCTTTCTTT. Translating gives CASSHGVTTEAFF. Based on the CDR3 plus reference TRBV3-1 and TRBJ1-1, the full variable domain is DTAVSQTPKYLVTQMGNDKSIKCEQNLGHDTMYWYKQDSKKFLKIMFSYNNKELIINETVPNRFSPKSPDKAHLNLHINSLELGDSAVYFCASSHGVTTEAFFGQGTRLTVV.

Many counts were recorded for this clonotype. This rearrangement joins TRBV27 to TRBJ1-5; tentative D call: TRBD1 (6 bases). CDR3 length: 14 residues. The germline CDR1 and CDR2 sequences are MNHEY and SMNVEV (reference sequence). Trimming took 5 bases from V and 2 from J, leaving 10 bases between them. CDR3 in amino acids: CASSPQGRNQPQHF. The CDR3 bases are TGTGCCAGCAGTCCTCAGGGGCGCAATCAGCCCCAGCATTTT.

This clonotype was seen only a few times. The chain employs TRBV6-2 or TRBV6-3 and TRBJ1-2; D perhaps matches TRBD1 (5 bases). V lost 6 bases, J lost 8 bases, and 19 bases lay in between. The germline V gene encodes CDR1 MNHEY and CDR2 SVGEGT. The CDR3 consists of 14 residues. DNA of the CDR3: TGTGCCAGCAGGGCGGCAGGGAGAGGAATAGGCTACACCTTC. Protein product: CASRAAGRGIGYTF.

This clonotype was observed a handful of times. A much larger clone lies one base from this, so it may be a read error. The chain joins TRBV6-2 or TRBV6-3 to TRBJ2-1; 8 bases are shared with TRBD2. V shed 1 base, J shed 12 bases, and the junction held 14 bases outside the gene matches. The CDR3 is 16 amino acids. Germline-derived CDR1 and CDR2 are MNHEY and SVGEGT. CDR3 amino acids: CASSYLASGRNGGQFF. The CDR3 coding sequence is TGTGCCAGCAGTTACTTAGCTAGCGGGCGTAACGGCGGGCAGTTCTTC.

This clonotype was observed many times. V gene TRBV28 combines with J gene TRBJ1-4; 7 bases agree with TRBD1. Germline trimming cut 1 base from V and 5 bases from J; bases unmatched to any gene: 19. CDR1 is MDHEN, CDR2 SYDVKM, per germline. The CDR3 consists of 20 residues. In nucleotides, the CDR3 is TGTGCCAGCAGTTTATTGGGAACAGGACAGGTGACTCCTCGAAATGAAAAACTGTTTTTT. This gives the protein CASSLLGTGQVTPRNEKLFF.